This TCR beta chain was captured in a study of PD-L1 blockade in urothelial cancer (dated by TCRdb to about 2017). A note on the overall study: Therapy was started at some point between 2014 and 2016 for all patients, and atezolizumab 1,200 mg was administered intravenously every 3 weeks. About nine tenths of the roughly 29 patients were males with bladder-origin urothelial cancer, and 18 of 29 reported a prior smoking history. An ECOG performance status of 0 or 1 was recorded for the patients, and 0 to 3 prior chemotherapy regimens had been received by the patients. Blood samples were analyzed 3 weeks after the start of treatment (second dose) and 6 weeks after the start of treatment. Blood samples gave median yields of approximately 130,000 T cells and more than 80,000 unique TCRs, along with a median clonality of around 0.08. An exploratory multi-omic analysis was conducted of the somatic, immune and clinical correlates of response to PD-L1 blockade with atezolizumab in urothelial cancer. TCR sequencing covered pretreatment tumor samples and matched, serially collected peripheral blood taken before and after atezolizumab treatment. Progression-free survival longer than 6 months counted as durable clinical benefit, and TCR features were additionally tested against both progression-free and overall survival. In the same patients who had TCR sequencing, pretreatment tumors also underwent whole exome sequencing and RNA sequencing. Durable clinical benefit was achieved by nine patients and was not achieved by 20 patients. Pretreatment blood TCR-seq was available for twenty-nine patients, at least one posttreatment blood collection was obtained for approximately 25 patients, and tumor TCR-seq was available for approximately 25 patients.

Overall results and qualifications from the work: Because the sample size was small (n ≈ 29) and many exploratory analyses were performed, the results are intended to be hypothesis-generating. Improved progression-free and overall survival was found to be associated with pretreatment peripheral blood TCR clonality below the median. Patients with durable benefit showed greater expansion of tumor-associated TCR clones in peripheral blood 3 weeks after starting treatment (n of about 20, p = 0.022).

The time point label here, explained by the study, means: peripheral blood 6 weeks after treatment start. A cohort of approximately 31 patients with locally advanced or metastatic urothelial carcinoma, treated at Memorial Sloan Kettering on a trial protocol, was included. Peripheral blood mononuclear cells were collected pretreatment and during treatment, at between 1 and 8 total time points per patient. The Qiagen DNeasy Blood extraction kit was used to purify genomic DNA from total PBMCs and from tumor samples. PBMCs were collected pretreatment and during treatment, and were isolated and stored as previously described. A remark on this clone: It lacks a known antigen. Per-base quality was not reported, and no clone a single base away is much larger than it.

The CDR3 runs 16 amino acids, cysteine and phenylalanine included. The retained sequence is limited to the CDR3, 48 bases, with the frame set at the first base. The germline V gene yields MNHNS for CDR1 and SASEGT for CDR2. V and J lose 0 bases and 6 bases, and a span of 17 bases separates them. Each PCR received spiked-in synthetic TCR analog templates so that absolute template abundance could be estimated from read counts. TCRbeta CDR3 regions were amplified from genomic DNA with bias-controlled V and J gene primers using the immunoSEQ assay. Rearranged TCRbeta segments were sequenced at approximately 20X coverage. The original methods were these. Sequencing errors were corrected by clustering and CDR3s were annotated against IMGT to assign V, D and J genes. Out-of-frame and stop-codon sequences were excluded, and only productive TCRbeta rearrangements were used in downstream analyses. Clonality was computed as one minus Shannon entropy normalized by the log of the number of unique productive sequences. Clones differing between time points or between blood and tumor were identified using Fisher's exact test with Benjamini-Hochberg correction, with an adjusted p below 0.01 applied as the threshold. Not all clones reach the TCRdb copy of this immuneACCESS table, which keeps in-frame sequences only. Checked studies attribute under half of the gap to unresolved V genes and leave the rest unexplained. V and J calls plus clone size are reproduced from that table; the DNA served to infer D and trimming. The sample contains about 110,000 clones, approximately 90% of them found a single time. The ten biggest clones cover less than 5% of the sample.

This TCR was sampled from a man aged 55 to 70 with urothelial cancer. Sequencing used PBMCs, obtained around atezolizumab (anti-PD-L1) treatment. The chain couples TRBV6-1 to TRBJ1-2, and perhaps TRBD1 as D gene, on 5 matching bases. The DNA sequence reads TGTGCCAGCAGTGAAGCGCGGACAAATGGCTTCGATGGCTACACCTTC. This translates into CASSEARTNGFDGYTF.